These 12 T cell receptor beta chains originate from one sample sequenced in a study of CD8+CD57+ T cells in acquired aplastic anemia. Patients chosen for sequencing had CD8+CD57+ cells that had expanded, as shown by flow cytometry. Profiling that covered TCR beta VDJ and CDR3 relied on genomic DNA as its template. Via MiXCR, TCRdb re-called the reads, giving one row per CDR3 protein. The sample includes around 170,000 distinct CDR3 sequences, approximately 51% of them seen just once. Sequenced input: sorted CD4+, CD8+, or CD8+CD57+ T cells (not recorded which) from PBMCs. These receptors were obtained from a human donor with aplastic anemia.

The CDR3 loop is CATSRGESGGTDTQYF. The DNA for the CDR3 is TGTGCCACCAGCAGAGGGGAGAGCGGGGGCACAGATACGCAGTATTTT. The chain links TRBV15 to TRBJ2-3, with 7 bases fitting TRBD2. This CDR3 comprises 16 residues. Trimming removed 1 base from V and 1 base from J; junction bases left unmatched: 5. Germline values: CDR1 LNHNV, CDR2 YYDKDF (reference sequence).

The chain links TRBV11-2 to TRBJ2-3; 8 nucleotides match TRBD1. The CDR3 sequence is 15 residues long. Germline V gene data show CDR1 as SGHAT and CDR2 as FQNNGV. The V and J ends lost 5 bases and 4 bases, in that order; junction bases with no gene match: 8. For the CDR3, the DNA is TGTGCCAGCAGCCTTAACGGACAGGGCTCAGATACGCAGTATTTT. This encodes CASSLNGQGSDTQYF.

This clonotype showed up many times. The chain links TRBV4-2 to TRBJ2-1; possible D gene TRBD2, 5 bases. Germline values: CDR1 LGHNA, CDR2 YNFKEQ. The CDR3 sequence is 15 residues long. Trimming took 5 bases from V and 7 from J, leaving 18 bases between them. This CDR3 reads CASSAERAKGNEQFF. In DNA, the CDR3 is TGTGCCAGCAGCGCCGAGAGGGCCAAGGGTAATGAGCAGTTCTTC.

There are a few counts of this clonotype. The CDR3 loop is CASSQVNSRTYEQYF. The DNA of the CDR3 is TGTGCCAGCAGCCAAGTCAACTCCCGCACCTACGAGCAGTACTTC. V usage is TRBV3-1 and J usage is TRBJ2-7; D remains ambiguous. The V end was cut by 1 base, the J end by 2 bases, with 12 bases between. This CDR3 spans 15 amino acids. CDR1 is LGHDT and CDR2 is YNNKEL in the germline V gene (reference sequence).

This clonotype was seen a few times. The chain carries TRBV6-1 and TRBJ1-4; the match to TRBD1 covers 9 bases. The germline V gene encodes CDR1 MNHNS and CDR2 SASEGT. This CDR3 contains 15 residues. The V segment lost 6 bases and the J segment 6 bases; nucleotides outside the gene matches: 8. The CDR3 loop reads CASSQGQGGYEKLFF. The CDR3 DNA reads as TGTGCCAGCAGCCAGGGACAGGGAGGATATGAAAAACTGTTTTTT.

This sequence joins TRBV29-1 and TRBJ1-2; D unresolved. This CDR3 region has 14 residues. The V gene lost 4 bases and the J gene lost 0 bases, with 12 bases spanning the gap. CDR1 and CDR2 (germline): SQVTM, ANQGSEA. CDR3 amino acids: CSVATFGTNYGYTF. CDR3 DNA: TGCAGCGTTGCAACCTTCGGGACTAACTATGGCTACACCTTC.

At least ten counts were recorded for this clonotype. This chain joins TRBV4-3 and TRBJ1-2; a weak D match, TRBD1 (5 bases). This CDR3 has 14 amino acids. V was cut by 0 bases and J by 6 bases, with 11 bases left in between. Germline assignment: CDR1 LGHNA and CDR2 YSLEER. CDR3 nucleotides: TGCGCCAGCAGCCAAGATCGGGGGACCCATGGCTACACCTTC. The encoded protein is CASSQDRGTHGYTF.

This clonotype was counted at least ten times. The rearrangement uses TRBV4-1 and TRBJ1-1; 7 bases map to TRBD1. CDR1 is MGHRA, CDR2 YSYEKL, per germline. V shed 1 base, J shed 4 bases, and the junction held 3 bases outside the gene matches. This CDR3 region has 14 residues. Here the CDR3 reads CASSQGDRATEAFF. CDR3 nucleotides: TGCGCCAGCAGCCAAGGTGACAGGGCCACTGAAGCTTTCTTT.

The chain combines TRBV10-3 with TRBJ2-7, with TRBD2 matching 9 bases. The junction had 6 bases not matched to a gene; V was cut back by 3 bases and J by 3 bases. The germline gives CDR1 ENHRY, CDR2 SYGVKD. CDR3 length: 15 residues. The CDR3 reads CAISESSSGVYEQYF. Here the CDR3 DNA reads TGTGCCATCAGTGAATCTTCTAGCGGGGTCTACGAGCAGTACTTC.

This clonotype was seen ten or more times. This sequence joins TRBV19 and TRBJ1-2, with D perhaps matching TRBD1 (5 bases). Germline V gene sequence: CDR1 LNHDA, CDR2 SQIVND (reference sequence). Trimming stripped 5 bases from V and 0 bases from J, with 16 bases between. The CDR3 extends over 16 amino acids. In DNA form, the CDR3 reads TGTGCCAGTAGTCCGGGGGGGGGGAAAGCTAACTATGGCTACACCTTC. It specifies CASSPGGGKANYGYTF.

This clonotype has only a few counts. A read error may be the cause here, since a much bigger clone is one base away. The chain combines TRBV12-3 or TRBV12-4 with TRBJ1-2; the D gene is possibly TRBD1 (5 bases). This CDR3 comprises 14 residues. V was trimmed by 1 base and J by 7 bases, leaving 13 bases between them. CDR3 amino acids: CASSLGTWDCGYTF. In DNA, the CDR3 is TGTGCCAGCAGTTTAGGGACGTGGGACTGTGGCTACACCTTC.

This rearrangement joins TRBV7-2 to TRBJ1-4, with D unclear. The length of the CDR3 is 14 residues. V was clipped by 7 bases and J by 3 bases, with 12 bases between them. Germline assignment: CDR1 SGHTA and CDR2 FQGNSA. DNA of the CDR3: TGTGCCAGCACCCTCGGAGGGTCTAATGAAAAACTGTTTTTT. Residues: CASTLGGSNEKLFF.